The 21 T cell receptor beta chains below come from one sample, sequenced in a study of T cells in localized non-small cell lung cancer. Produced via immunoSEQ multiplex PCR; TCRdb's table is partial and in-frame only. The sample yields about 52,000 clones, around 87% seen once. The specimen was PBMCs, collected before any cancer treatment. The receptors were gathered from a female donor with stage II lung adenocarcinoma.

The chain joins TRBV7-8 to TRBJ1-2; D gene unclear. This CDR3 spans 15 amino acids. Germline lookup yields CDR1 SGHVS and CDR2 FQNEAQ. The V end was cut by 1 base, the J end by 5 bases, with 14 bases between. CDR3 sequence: CASSLVGTDYYGYTF. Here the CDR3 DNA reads TGTGCCAGCAGCTTAGTGGGTACAGATTATTATGGCTACACCTTC. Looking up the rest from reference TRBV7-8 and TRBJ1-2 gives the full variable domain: GAGVSQSPRYKVAKRGQDVALRCDPISGHVSLFWYQQALGQGPEFLTYFQNEAQLDKSGLPSDRFFAERPEGSVSTLKIQRTQQEDSAVYLCASSLVGTDYYGYTFGSGTRLTVV.

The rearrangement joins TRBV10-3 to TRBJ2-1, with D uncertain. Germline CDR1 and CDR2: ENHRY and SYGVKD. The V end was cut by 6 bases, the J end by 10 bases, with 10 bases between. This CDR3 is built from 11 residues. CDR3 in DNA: TGTGCCATCAGCGAAATCGGGGAGCAGTTCTTC. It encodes CAISEIGEQFF.

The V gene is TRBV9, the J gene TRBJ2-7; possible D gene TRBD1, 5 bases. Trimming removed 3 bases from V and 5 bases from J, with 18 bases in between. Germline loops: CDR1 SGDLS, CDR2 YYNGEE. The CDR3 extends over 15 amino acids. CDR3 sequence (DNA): TGTGCCAGCAGCGAGAGGCAGGGAAGCATGGACGAGCAGTACTTC. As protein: CASSERQGSMDEQYF.

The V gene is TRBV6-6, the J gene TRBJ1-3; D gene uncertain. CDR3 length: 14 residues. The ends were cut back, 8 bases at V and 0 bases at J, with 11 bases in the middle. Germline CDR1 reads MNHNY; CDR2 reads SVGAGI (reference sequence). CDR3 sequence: CASEGQSSGNTIYF. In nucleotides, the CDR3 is TGTGCCAGCGAAGGTCAGAGCTCTGGAAACACCATATATTTT.

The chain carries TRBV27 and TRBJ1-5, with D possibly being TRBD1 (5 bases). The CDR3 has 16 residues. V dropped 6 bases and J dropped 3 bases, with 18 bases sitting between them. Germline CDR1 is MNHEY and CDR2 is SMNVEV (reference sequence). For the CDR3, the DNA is TGTGCCAGCAGATCCCGGACCCCAGGGACCAATCAGCCCCAGCATTTT. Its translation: CASRSRTPGTNQPQHF.

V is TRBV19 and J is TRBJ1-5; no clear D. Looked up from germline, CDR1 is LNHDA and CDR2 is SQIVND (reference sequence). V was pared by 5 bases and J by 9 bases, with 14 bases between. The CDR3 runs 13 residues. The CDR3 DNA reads TGTGCCAGTAGTTCGTCCACTGGAGGGCCCCAGCATTTT. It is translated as CASSSSTGGPQHF.

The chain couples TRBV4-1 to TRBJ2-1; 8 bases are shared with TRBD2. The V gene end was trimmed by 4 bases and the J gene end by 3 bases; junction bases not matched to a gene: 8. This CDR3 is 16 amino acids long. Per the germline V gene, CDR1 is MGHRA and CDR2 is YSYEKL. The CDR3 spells CASSLPRRGDYNEQFF. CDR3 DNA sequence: TGCGCCAGCAGCCTTCCTCGGCGGGGGGACTACAATGAGCAGTTCTTC.

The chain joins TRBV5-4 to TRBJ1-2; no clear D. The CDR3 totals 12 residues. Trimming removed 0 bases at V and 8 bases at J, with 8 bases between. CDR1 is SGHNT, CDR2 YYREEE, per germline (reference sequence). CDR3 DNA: TGTGCCAGCAGCTTGGGGCCCACGGGCTACACCTTC. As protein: CASSLGPTGYTF.

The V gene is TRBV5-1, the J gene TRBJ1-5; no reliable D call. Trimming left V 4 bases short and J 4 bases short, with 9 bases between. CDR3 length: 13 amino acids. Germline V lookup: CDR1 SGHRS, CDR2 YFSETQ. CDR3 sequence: CASSVDQNQPQHF. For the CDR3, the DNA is TGCGCCAGCAGCGTGGATCAAAATCAGCCCCAGCATTTT.

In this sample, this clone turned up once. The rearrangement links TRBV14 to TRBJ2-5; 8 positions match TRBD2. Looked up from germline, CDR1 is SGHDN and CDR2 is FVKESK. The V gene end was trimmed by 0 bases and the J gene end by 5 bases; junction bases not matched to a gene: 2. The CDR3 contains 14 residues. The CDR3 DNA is TGTGCCAGCAGCCAAGAACGACTAGCGGAGACCCAGTACTTC. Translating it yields CASSQERLAETQYF.

Here the CDR3 reads CASSLSGTSPYNEQFF. The DNA of the CDR3 is TGTGCCAGCAGCTTATCGGGGACTAGCCCGTACAATGAGCAGTTCTTC. The V gene is TRBV7-9, the J gene TRBJ2-1; 9 bases map to TRBD2. CDR1 is SEHNR and CDR2 is FQNEAQ in the germline V gene (reference sequence). The CDR3 extends over 16 amino acids. V shed 2 bases and J 4 bases; nucleotides not matched to a gene: 6.

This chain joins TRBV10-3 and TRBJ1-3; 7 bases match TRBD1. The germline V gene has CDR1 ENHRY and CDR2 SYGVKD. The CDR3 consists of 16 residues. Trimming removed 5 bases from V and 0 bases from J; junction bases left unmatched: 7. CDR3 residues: CAISLRTGYSGNTIYF. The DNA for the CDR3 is TGTGCCATCAGTCTCCGGACAGGATACTCTGGAAACACCATATATTTT.

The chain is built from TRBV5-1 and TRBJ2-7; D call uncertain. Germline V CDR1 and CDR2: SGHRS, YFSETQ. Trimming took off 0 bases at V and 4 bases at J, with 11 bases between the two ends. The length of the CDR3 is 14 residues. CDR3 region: CASSLEAAYYEQYF. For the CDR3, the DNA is TGCGCCAGCAGCTTGGAGGCGGCATATTACGAGCAGTACTTC. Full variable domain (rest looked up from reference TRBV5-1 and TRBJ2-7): KAGVTQTPRYLIKTRGQQVTLSCSPISGHRSVSWYQQTPGQGLQFLFEYFSETQRNKGNFPGRFSGRQFSNSRSEMNVSTLELGDSALYLCASSLEAAYYEQYFGPGTRLTVT.

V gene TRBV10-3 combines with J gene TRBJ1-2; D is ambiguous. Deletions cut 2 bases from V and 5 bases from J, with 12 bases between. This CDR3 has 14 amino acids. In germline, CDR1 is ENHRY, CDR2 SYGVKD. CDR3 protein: CAISEGLGPYGYTF. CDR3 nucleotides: TGTGCCATCAGTGAGGGATTGGGCCCATATGGCTACACCTTC.

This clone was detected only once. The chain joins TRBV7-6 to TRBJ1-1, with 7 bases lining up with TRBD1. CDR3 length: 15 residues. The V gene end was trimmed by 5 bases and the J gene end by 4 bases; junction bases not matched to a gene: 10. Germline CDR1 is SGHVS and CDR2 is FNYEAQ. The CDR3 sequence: CASSPDREGFTEAFF. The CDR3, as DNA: TGTGCCAGCAGCCCCGACAGGGAGGGTTTCACTGAAGCTTTCTTT.

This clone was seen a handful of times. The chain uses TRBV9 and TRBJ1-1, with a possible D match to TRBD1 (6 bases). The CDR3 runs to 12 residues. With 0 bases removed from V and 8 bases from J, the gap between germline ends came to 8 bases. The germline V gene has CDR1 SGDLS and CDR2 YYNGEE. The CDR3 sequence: CASSVGDREAFF. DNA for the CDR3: TGTGCCAGCAGCGTAGGCGACAGGGAAGCTTTCTTT. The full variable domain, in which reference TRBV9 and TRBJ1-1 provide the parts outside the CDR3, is DSGVTQTPKHLITATGQRVTLRCSPRSGDLSVYWYQQSLDQGLQFLIQYYNGEERAKGNILERFSAQQFPDLHSELNLSSLELGDSALYFCASSVGDREAFFGQGTRLTVV.

This chain's CDR3 is CASSPKDTSYEQYF. As DNA, the CDR3 is TGTGCCAGCTCACCAAAAGACACCTCCTACGAGCAGTACTTC. The V gene is TRBV18, the J gene TRBJ2-7; D gene uncertain. The CDR3 contains 14 residues. The ends were cut back, 2 bases at V and 0 bases at J, with 8 bases in the middle. Germline CDR1 reads KGHSH; CDR2 reads LQKENI.

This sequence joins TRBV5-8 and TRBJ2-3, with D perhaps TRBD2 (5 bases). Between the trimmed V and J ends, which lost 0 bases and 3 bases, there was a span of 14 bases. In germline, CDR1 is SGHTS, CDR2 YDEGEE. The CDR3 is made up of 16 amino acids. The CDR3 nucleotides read TGTGCCAGCAGCTTGGGGGTAGCGAAGGCGACAGATACGCAGTATTTT. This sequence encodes CASSLGVAKATDTQYF.

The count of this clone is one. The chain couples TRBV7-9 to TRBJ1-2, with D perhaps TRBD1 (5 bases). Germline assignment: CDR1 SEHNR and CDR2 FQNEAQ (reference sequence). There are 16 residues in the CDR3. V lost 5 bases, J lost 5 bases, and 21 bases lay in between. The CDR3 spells CASSPPSGLGGYGYTF. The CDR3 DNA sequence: TGTGCCAGCAGCCCTCCGTCCGGGCTGGGGGGGTATGGCTACACCTTC. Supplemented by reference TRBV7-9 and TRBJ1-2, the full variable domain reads DTGVSQNPRHKITKRGQNVTFRCDPISEHNRLYWYRQTLGQGPEFLTYFQNEAQLEKSRLLSDRFSAERPKGSFSTLEIQRTEQGDSAMYLCASSPPSGLGGYGYTFGSGTRLTVV.

DNA for the CDR3: TGTGCCAGCAGCTTGGACGGGGTCACGAGTAACTATGGCTACACCTTC. It codes for CASSLDGVTSNYGYTF. This rearrangement joins TRBV5-8 to TRBJ1-2, with unresolved D. Germline loops: CDR1 SGHTS, CDR2 YDEGEE. CDR3 length equals 16 residues. V lost 0 bases and J 1 base, leaving 13 bases between the germline ends.

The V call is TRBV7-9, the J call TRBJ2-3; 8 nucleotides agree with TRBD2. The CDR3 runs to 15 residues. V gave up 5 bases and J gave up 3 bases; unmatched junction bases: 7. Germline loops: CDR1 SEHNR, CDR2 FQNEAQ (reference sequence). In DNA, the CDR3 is TGTGCCAGCAGCCTCCTAGGCGGGGGGACAGATACGCAGTATTTT. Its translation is CASSLLGGGTDTQYF.